One T cell receptor (beta chain) is described in this entry. Its antigen is not identified. These data belong to a study of cytomegalovirus exposure and HLA in healthy donors. Study overall: Earlier sequencing of 200 million or so T cells yielded 90 million to 140 million unique TCR beta sequences. General study points: There were some V segments, including TRBV6-2 and TRBV6-3, excluded as indistinguishable. Later analysis placed DRB1 highest and HLA-C lowest in TCR association rates, which differed by HLA locus.

The CDR3 covers 15 residues. Trimming removed 1 base at V and 0 bases at J, with 10 bases between. CDR1 is MNHNS and CDR2 is SASEGT in the germline V gene. PCR used 60 Vbeta primers and 13 Jbeta primers. Original processing notes: Counted up in a later analysis, unique TCR beta chains came to approximately 77 million, with around 10 million shared. Libraries were prepared by immunoSEQ multiplex PCR; TCRdb keeps only in-frame clonotypes and omits some of them. V, J and clone size were drawn from that table, and D and trimming were deduced from the DNA. The sample holds 200,000 or so clones, roughly 80% seen once.

The receptor was isolated from a woman in her forties or fifties in good health and CMV-seropositive. The sequencing input was PBMCs. The rearrangement links TRBV6-1 to TRBJ2-7; D may be TRBD1 (5 bases). The CDR3: CASSEGGRSSYEQYF. CDR3 nucleotide sequence: TGTGCCAGCAGTGAAGGGGGCAGGAGCTCCTACGAGCAGTACTTC.